Below, 24 T cell receptor beta chains from the same sample are listed, as sequenced in a study of cytomegalovirus exposure and HLA in healthy donors. Amplification used 60 Vbeta primers and 13 Jbeta primers. The protocol was immunoSEQ multiplex PCR, while the TCRdb copy is restricted to in-frame clones and leaves out a portion. Of 170,000 or so clones in the sample, 86% were seen once. Sequenced input: PBMCs. These receptors came from a woman under 30 in good health and CMV-seronegative.

The gene calls are TRBV6-5 and TRBJ2-1, with 8 bases lining up with TRBD2. CDR3 length: 15 amino acids. The junction had 6 bases not matched to a gene; V was cut back by 5 bases and J by 3 bases. Germline CDR1 is MNHEY and CDR2 is SVGAGI. CDR3 residues: CASSPSSGYYNEQFF. The DNA of the CDR3 is TGTGCCAGCAGTCCCTCTAGCGGGTACTACAATGAGCAGTTCTTC.

This rearrangement joins TRBV19 to TRBJ1-3; TRBD1 is a possible D gene (5 bases). The CDR3 contains 14 residues. The germline V and J ends were trimmed by 3 bases and 2 bases, with 8 bases remaining between them. Looked up from germline, CDR1 is LNHDA and CDR2 is SQIVND (reference sequence). The chain's CDR3 is CASSMSGAGNTIYF. The CDR3 nucleotides are TGTGCCAGTAGTATGTCGGGGGCTGGAAACACCATATATTTT. The variable domain in full, with the rest retrieved from reference TRBV19 and TRBJ1-3, is DGGITQSPKYLFRKEGQNVTLSCEQNLNHDAMYWYRQDPGQGLRLIYYSQIVNDFQKGDIAEGYSVSREKKESFPLTVTSAQKNPTAFYLCASSMSGAGNTIYFGEGSWLTVV.

The chain is built from TRBV27 and TRBJ1-1, with a tentative D call TRBD1 (5 bases). Germline V gene sequence: CDR1 MNHEY, CDR2 SMNVEV (reference sequence). The ends were cut back, 8 bases at V and 1 base at J, with 17 bases in the middle. The CDR3 covers 15 residues. CDR3 sequence reads: CASLQAGLGNTEAFF. The CDR3 DNA sequence: TGTGCCAGCCTCCAGGCAGGGCTGGGGAACACTGAAGCTTTCTTT.

On this clone itself: At one boundary the junction diverges from the germline segment, which might be a read error. V and J are TRBV9 and TRBJ2-7, with TRBD2 matching 9 bases. The CDR3 length is 14 residues. The germline V gene encodes CDR1 SGDLS and CDR2 YYNGEE. The CDR3 DNA is TGTGCCAGCAACGTATTAGCGGGGGATGTGGAGCAGTACTTC. Encoded protein: CASNVLAGDVEQYF.

This clone was picked up one time. J is TRBJ2-5 and V is TRBV25-1; 7 bases map to TRBD2. With 4 bases clipped from V and 5 bases from J, the junction kept 1 base outside the gene matches. The CDR3 totals 12 residues. From germline, CDR1 is MGHDK and CDR2 SYGVNS. The CDR3 nucleotides are TGTGCCAGCAGTGTGGGAGGGGAGACCCAGTACTTC. This translates into CASSVGGETQYF.

J is TRBJ2-7 and V is TRBV28; TRBD2 matches at 14 bases. The ends lost 5 bases at V and 5 bases at J; junction bases unmatched: 8. Germline CDR1 is MDHEN and CDR2 is SYDVKM. The CDR3 covers 16 residues. CDR3 DNA sequence: TGTGCCAGCAGTCTCCTCGGGACTAGCGGGAGCGACGAGCAGTACTTC. Its translation is CASSLLGTSGSDEQYF.

The chain has TRBV5-1 and TRBJ2-1; 15 bases are shared with TRBD2. The CDR3 sequence is 16 residues long. CDR1 SGHRS and CDR2 YFSETQ come from the germline V gene. The V and J ends lost 4 bases and 9 bases, in that order; junction bases with no gene match: 8. The CDR3 reads CASSAWTSGRAVEQFF. DNA of the CDR3: TGCGCCAGCAGCGCCTGGACTAGCGGGAGGGCCGTTGAGCAGTTCTTC.

The J gene is TRBJ2-5, the V gene TRBV20-1; D may be TRBD2 (6 bases). There are 10 residues in the CDR3. Trimming removed 6 bases from V and 4 bases from J, with 6 bases in between. Germline-derived CDR1 and CDR2 are DFQATT and SNEGSKA (reference sequence). In DNA form, the CDR3 reads TGCAGTGCGGAGGGAGAGACCCAGTACTTC. Residues: CSAEGETQYF.

The rearrangement uses TRBV30 and TRBJ2-1; 9 bases are shared with TRBD1. The trim removed 2 bases at V and 2 bases at J, leaving 4 bases unmatched. Germline loops: CDR1 GTSNPN, CDR2 SVGIG (reference sequence). The CDR3 contains 15 residues. The CDR3 protein is CAWSLQGAAYNEQFF. The CDR3 nucleotides are TGTGCCTGGAGTTTACAGGGGGCAGCCTACAATGAGCAGTTCTTC.

V is TRBV27 and J is TRBJ1-5; D not certain. CDR1 is MNHEY and CDR2 is SMNVEV in the germline V gene (reference sequence). V lost 3 bases, J lost 2 bases, and 8 bases lay in between. The CDR3 totals 14 residues. CDR3 sequence reads: CASSFRSGNQPQHF. CDR3 sequence (DNA): TGTGCCAGCAGTTTCAGGTCAGGCAATCAGCCCCAGCATTTT.

Concerning this clone: The germline gene is not matched at one end of the junction; a read error may be the cause. The chain is built from TRBV7-9 and TRBJ1-1, with 8 bases that match TRBD1. Germline CDR1 reads SEHNR; CDR2 reads FQNEAQ (reference sequence). This CDR3 comprises 15 residues. The CDR3 sequence is CSSSFQGAMNTEAFF. CDR3 nucleotides: TGTTCCAGCAGCTTCCAGGGGGCGATGAACACTGAAGCTTTCTTT.

CDR3 loop: CASSERSSYNSPLHF. The CDR3 DNA reads as TGTGCCAGCAGTGAAAGGAGCTCCTATAATTCACCCCTCCACTTT. V gene TRBV2 combines with J gene TRBJ1-6; D remains unclear. Germline values: CDR1 SNHLY, CDR2 FYNNEI. Trimming cost V 2 bases and J 0 bases, with 5 bases left between them. The length of the CDR3 is 15 residues.

The chain carries TRBV7-2 and TRBJ1-1; D is possibly TRBD1 (5 bases). The CDR3 covers 14 residues. Germline values: CDR1 SGHTA, CDR2 FQGNSA. Between the trimmed V and J ends, which lost 6 bases and 1 base, there was a span of 12 bases. CDR3 nucleotide sequence: TGTGCCAGCAGGTACGCCGGGGGGAACACTGAAGCTTTCTTT. Amino acid sequence: CASRYAGGNTEAFF.

This chain uses TRBV19 with TRBJ2-3, with 9 bases matching TRBD2. The V segment lost 0 bases and the J segment 7 bases; nucleotides outside the gene matches: 11. CDR1 and CDR2 (germline): LNHDA, SQIVND (reference sequence). This CDR3 is built from 17 residues. CDR3 nucleotides: TGTGCCAGTAGTATAGATCTTGCTAGCGGGGCCGCTAATACGCAGTATTTT. As protein: CASSIDLASGAANTQYF.

This chain links TRBV28 with TRBJ2-7; 12 bases map to TRBD1. With 5 bases clipped from V and 1 base from J, the junction kept 3 bases outside the gene matches. Per the germline V gene, CDR1 is MDHEN and CDR2 is SYDVKM. The CDR3 spans 15 residues. The CDR3, as DNA: TGTGCCAGCAGTCGGGGACAGGGGGCATCCTACGAGCAGTACTTC. Protein sequence: CASSRGQGASYEQYF.

This clone was seen just once. The rearrangement uses TRBV5-4 and TRBJ2-5; D remains ambiguous. This CDR3 contains 15 residues. V lost 1 base, J lost 3 bases, and 13 bases lay in between. Per the germline V gene, CDR1 is SGHNT and CDR2 is YYREEE (reference sequence). CDR3 sequence reads: CASSLQGVTKETQYF. As DNA, the CDR3 is TGTGCCAGCAGCTTGCAAGGAGTGACGAAAGAGACCCAGTACTTC.

This sequence joins TRBV6-1 and TRBJ2-6, with D uncertain. The CDR3 covers 15 residues. Germline V lookup: CDR1 MNHNS, CDR2 SASEGT. The V end lost 5 bases, the J end lost 0 bases, and 8 bases lay between the germline ends. This chain's CDR3 is CASSPSVSGANVLTF. In DNA form, the CDR3 reads TGTGCCAGCAGTCCCTCGGTCTCTGGGGCCAACGTCCTGACTTTC.

The chain has TRBV2 and TRBJ1-1; D is uncertain. The CDR3 runs to 11 residues. V gave up 8 bases and J gave up 3 bases, with 7 bases separating them. From germline, CDR1 is SNHLY and CDR2 FYNNEI. The CDR3 spells CASGEYTEAFF. For the CDR3, the DNA is TGTGCCAGCGGGGAGTACACTGAAGCTTTCTTT.

V is TRBV18 and J is TRBJ2-3; a weak D match, TRBD1 (5 bases). Germline V gene sequence: CDR1 KGHSH, CDR2 LQKENI. V was trimmed by 1 base and J by 2 bases, leaving 13 bases between them. This CDR3 comprises 16 residues. The CDR3 DNA follows: TGTGCCAGCTCACCACGTCAGGGATCTTTCACAGATACGCAGTATTTT. Translating it yields CASSPRQGSFTDTQYF.

This chain connects TRBV5-1 to TRBJ2-7; D possibly corresponds to TRBD1 (6 bases). Trimming cost V 2 bases and J 7 bases, with 19 bases left between them. CDR1 and CDR2 from the germline V gene are SGHRS and YFSETQ. This CDR3 is built from 15 residues. CDR3 DNA: TGCGCCAGCAGCTTTCATCCGGGACAACCGTCGGAGCAGTACTTC. Translation gives CASSFHPGQPSEQYF.

The rearrangement links TRBV5-1 to TRBJ2-5; possible D gene TRBD2, 6 bases. Germline assignment: CDR1 SGHRS and CDR2 YFSETQ. Trimming removed 5 bases at V and 9 bases at J, with 11 bases between. This CDR3 is 11 amino acids long. The DNA of the CDR3 is TGCGCCAGCAGTGGGGGGTGGGCCCAGTACTTC. Residues: CASSGGWAQYF. The full variable domain, in which reference TRBV5-1 and TRBJ2-5 provide the parts outside the CDR3, is KAGVTQTPRYLIKTRGQQVTLSCSPISGHRSVSWYQQTPGQGLQFLFEYFSETQRNKGNFPGRFSGRQFSNSRSEMNVSTLELGDSALYLCASSGGWAQYFGPGTRLLVL.

This chain uses TRBV27 with TRBJ2-4, with D perhaps matching TRBD2 (5 bases). The CDR3 is 15 amino acids. V shed 8 bases and J shed 0 bases, with 14 bases lying between them. The germline V gene encodes CDR1 MNHEY and CDR2 SMNVEV (reference sequence). CDR3 nucleotide sequence: TGTGCCAGCCGGGGTGGGTTTCAAGCCAAAAACATTCAGTACTTC. Its translation: CASRGGFQAKNIQYF.

The V gene is TRBV10-3, the J gene TRBJ1-1; no clear D. V dropped 5 bases and J dropped 1 base, with 14 bases sitting between them. The CDR3 has 15 residues. Germline CDR1 is ENHRY and CDR2 is SYGVKD. The CDR3 reads CAISLHAPKNTEAFF. The CDR3 DNA sequence: TGTGCCATCAGTCTCCATGCCCCTAAGAACACTGAAGCTTTCTTT.

The rearrangement links TRBV9 to TRBJ2-2, with 12 bases lining up with TRBD2. V lost 3 bases and J lost 5; bases outside the gene matches: 5. CDR3 length equals 16 residues. The germline CDR1 and CDR2 sequences are SGDLS and YYNGEE. CDR3 bases: TGTGCCAGCAGCGGTTCTAGCGGGAGGGATACCGGGGAGCTGTTTTTT. It specifies CASSGSSGRDTGELFF.